One and the same sample provided the 29 T cell receptor beta chains below, sequenced in a study of OX40 agonist ivuxolimab in advanced cancers. Libraries were prepared by immunoSEQ multiplex PCR; TCRdb keeps only in-frame clonotypes and omits some of them. The data show around 53,000 clones, with about 88% seen just once and 0.64% held by the top ten. The source was CD4+ or CD8+ T cells sorted from blood, collected in a trial of the OX40 agonist ivuxolimab. The source of these receptors is an adult with an advanced solid tumor such as melanoma, head and neck, liver or kidney cancer.

J is TRBJ1-4 and V is TRBV2; D remains unclear. Germline V gene data show CDR1 as SNHLY and CDR2 as FYNNEI. V shed 4 bases and J shed 0 bases, with 12 bases lying between them. The length of the CDR3 is 16 residues. CDR3 nucleotide sequence: TGTGCCAGCAGTGGGAGCGACGGGGCAACTAATGAAAAACTGTTTTTT. Its translation is CASSGSDGATNEKLFF.

On this clone itself: Relative to the germline gene, one junction end is altered; a read error may explain this. This rearrangement joins TRBV7-2 to TRBJ2-2; D not certain. This CDR3 is 15 amino acids long. Germline V gene lookup returns CDR1 SGHTA and CDR2 FQGNSA. The CDR3 protein is CASSPIKASTAELFF. The CDR3 DNA reads as TGTGCCAGCAGCCCCATTAAGGCGTCTACCGCGGAGCTGTTTTTT.

The chain couples TRBV11-2 to TRBJ2-2, with D perhaps matching TRBD2 (6 bases). The CDR3 sequence is 15 residues long. The germline V and J ends were trimmed by 2 bases and 4 bases, with 11 bases remaining between them. Germline-derived CDR1 and CDR2 are SGHAT and FQNNGV. This chain's CDR3 is CASSLSGLTTGELFF. The CDR3 nucleotides read TGTGCCAGCAGCTTATCAGGACTAACCACCGGGGAGCTGTTTTTT.

The rearrangement uses TRBV6-5 and TRBJ2-7, with 10 bases fitting TRBD2. With V trimmed by 5 bases and J by 6 bases, 7 bases remained unmatched. The germline CDR1 and CDR2 sequences are MNHEY and SVGAGI. The CDR3 length is 14 residues. The CDR3: CASSASGRALEQYF. Written as DNA, the CDR3 is TGTGCCAGCAGTGCAAGCGGGAGGGCCCTCGAGCAGTACTTC.

The gene calls are TRBV7-3 and TRBJ2-1; 7 bases map to TRBD2. The germline gives CDR1 SGHTA, CDR2 FQGTGA. The CDR3 length is 17 residues. V shed 5 bases and J 4 bases; nucleotides not matched to a gene: 14. CDR3 DNA sequence: TGTGCCAGCAGCGAAGGGTCCCTAGCCGGGGGGTACAATGAGCAGTTCTTC. Protein sequence: CASSEGSLAGGYNEQFF. The entire variable domain, with the rest obtained from reference TRBV7-3 and TRBJ2-1, is as follows: GAGVSQTPSNKVTEKGKYVELRCDPISGHTALYWYRQSLGQGPEFLIYFQGTGAADDSGLPNDRFFAVRPEGSVSTLKIQRTERGDSAVYLCASSEGSLAGGYNEQFFGPGTRLTVL.

V is TRBV11-3 and J is TRBJ2-5; D is perhaps TRBD1 or TRBD2 (5 bases each). CDR3 length: 14 amino acids. The V gene's germline CDR1 is SGHNT and CDR2 YENEEA. V lost 6 bases and J lost 9, with 20 bases in between. CDR3 amino acids: CASSRTGQSAAQYF. The CDR3 nucleotides read TGTGCCAGCAGTCGGACGGGGCAGAGCGCGGCCCAGTACTTC.

The chain couples TRBV5-6 to TRBJ2-2; the match to TRBD2 covers 7 bases. The length of the CDR3 is 17 residues. Looked up from germline, CDR1 is SGHDT and CDR2 is YYEEEE. The J segment lost 6 bases and the V segment lost 2 bases, leaving 13 bases of the junction unmatched. CDR3 loop: CASSFRWGRLASGELFF. Here the CDR3 DNA reads TGTGCCAGCAGCTTCCGGTGGGGGAGACTAGCTTCCGGGGAGCTGTTTTTT.

J is TRBJ2-7 and V is TRBV28, with TRBD2 matching 9 bases. CDR3 length: 17 residues. Trimming at V came to 3 bases and at J to 0 bases, leaving 9 bases not matched to a gene. Germline lookup yields CDR1 MDHEN and CDR2 SYDVKM. CDR3 sequence: CASSLPHSGRSSYEQYF. CDR3 bases: TGTGCCAGCAGTTTGCCACATAGCGGGAGAAGCTCCTACGAGCAGTACTTC.

The chain is built from TRBV27 and TRBJ2-1, with 7 bases identical to TRBD2. The CDR3 loop spans 16 amino acids. J was trimmed by 3 bases and V by 4 bases; bases with no gene match: 9. Germline V lookup: CDR1 MNHEY, CDR2 SMNVEV (reference sequence). The chain's CDR3 is CASSSSAGVGYNEQFF. Here the CDR3 DNA reads TGTGCCAGCAGTTCCTCGGCGGGAGTTGGCTACAATGAGCAGTTCTTC.

The chain links TRBV7-2 to TRBJ2-7, with 9 bases identical to TRBD1. V was pared by 5 bases and J by 6 bases, with 8 bases of the junction left unmatched. Germline assignment: CDR1 SGHTA and CDR2 FQGNSA. The CDR3 spans 14 residues. In DNA, the CDR3 is TGTGCCAGCAGCCATGAAGTGACAGGGGGCGAGCAGTACTTC. Amino acid sequence: CASSHEVTGGEQYF.

This chain joins TRBV28 and TRBJ1-1, with D hard to call. CDR1 and CDR2 (germline): MDHEN, SYDVKM. The CDR3 loop spans 14 amino acids. V was trimmed by 5 bases and J by 5 bases, leaving 15 bases between them. In nucleotides, the CDR3 is TGTGCCAGCAGTGACCAGGTGATGGGGACTGAAGCTTTCTTT. This encodes CASSDQVMGTEAFF.

The rearrangement links TRBV4-1 to TRBJ2-2, with D unresolved. CDR3 length: 17 amino acids. Germline V lookup: CDR1 MGHRA, CDR2 YSYEKL. V was pared by 1 base and J by 6 bases, with 18 bases between. CDR3 sequence reads: CASSQGWLGLLAGELFF. As DNA, the CDR3 is TGCGCCAGCAGCCAAGGGTGGTTAGGGCTCTTGGCCGGGGAGCTGTTTTTT.

The J gene is TRBJ2-3, the V gene TRBV10-1, with D possibly matching TRBD1 (6 bases). Looked up from germline, CDR1 is WNHNN and CDR2 is SYGVQD (reference sequence). CDR3 length: 13 residues. V was shortened by 6 bases and J by 6 bases, with 13 bases between the two germline ends. The DNA for the CDR3 is TGCGCCAGCAGGGACGGTACAGGGGATACGCAGTATTTT. This sequence encodes CASRDGTGDTQYF.

This clone has just one count. The chain links TRBV2 to TRBJ1-1; 8 bases align to TRBD1. CDR3 length: 14 amino acids. The germline V gene encodes CDR1 SNHLY and CDR2 FYNNEI. Unmatched junction bases numbered 8, after V lost 6 bases and J lost 5 bases. CDR3 bases: TGTGCCAGCAGATTGGACAGGGTGGGTACTGAAGCTTTCTTT. Translation gives CASRLDRVGTEAFF.

This clone is a singleton in its sample. J is TRBJ2-7 and V is TRBV5-1; TRBD1 matches at 7 bases. Per germline, CDR1 SGHRS and CDR2 YFSETQ. J lost 3 bases, V lost 0 bases, and 9 bases had no gene match. CDR3 length: 16 residues. The CDR3: CASSLGTGPKIYEQYF. Here the CDR3 DNA reads TGCGCCAGCAGCTTGGGGACAGGACCCAAAATCTACGAGCAGTACTTC.

The chain has TRBV27 and TRBJ1-6, with D perhaps matching TRBD1 (5 bases). The CDR3 has 19 amino acids. CDR1 MNHEY and CDR2 SMNVEV come from the germline V gene (reference sequence). Trimming stripped 5 bases from V and 0 bases from J, with 20 bases between. CDR3 coding DNA: TGTGCCAGCAGTCGGAGGGGAATCCCCGGAGCCTCCTATAATTCACCCCTCCACTTT. Translating it yields CASSRRGIPGASYNSPLHF.

The chain recombines TRBV5-6 with TRBJ2-7; D remains ambiguous. Germline CDR1 reads SGHDT; CDR2 reads YYEEEE. The CDR3 loop spans 14 amino acids. Trimming removed 2 bases at V and 6 bases at J, with 15 bases between. Here the CDR3 DNA reads TGTGCCAGCAGCTTTAACCCCGGTAGAGGCGAGCAGTACTTC. Translated, it gives CASSFNPGRGEQYF.

The chain joins TRBV9 to TRBJ2-1, with TRBD2 matching 12 bases. The V and J ends lost 7 bases and 4 bases, in that order; junction bases with no gene match: 9. The CDR3 contains 16 residues. Germline CDR1 SGDLS, CDR2 YYNGEE. For the CDR3, the DNA is TGTGCCAGCGACGGGACGGGACTAGCGGGTTACAATGAGCAGTTCTTC. This encodes CASDGTGLAGYNEQFF. The full variable domain, its missing parts supplied by reference TRBV9 and TRBJ2-1, is DSGVTQTPKHLITATGQRVTLRCSPRSGDLSVYWYQQSLDQGLQFLIQYYNGEERAKGNILERFSAQQFPDLHSELNLSSLELGDSALYFCASDGTGLAGYNEQFFGPGTRLTVL.

A single count supports this clone. The chain joins TRBV19 to TRBJ1-1, with D uncertain. Germline CDR1 is LNHDA and CDR2 is SQIVND (reference sequence). V dropped 4 bases and J dropped 1 base, with 10 bases sitting between them. The CDR3 consists of 14 residues. The CDR3 spells CASSTVAGNTEAFF. Written as DNA, the CDR3 is TGTGCCAGTAGTACTGTGGCAGGGAACACTGAAGCTTTCTTT.

The chain combines TRBV6-6 with TRBJ2-1, with TRBD1 as a possible D gene (5 bases). The CDR3 is made up of 13 amino acids. The V end lost 6 bases, the J end lost 6 bases, and 12 bases lay between the germline ends. The V gene's germline CDR1 is MNHNY and CDR2 SVGAGI (reference sequence). The CDR3 DNA reads as TGTGCCAGCAGGGTCGCAGGGCCCAATGAGCAGTTCTTC. Translation gives CASRVAGPNEQFF.

The chain is built from TRBV6-5 and TRBJ1-3; 8 bases agree with TRBD1. CDR1 MNHEY and CDR2 SVGAGI come from the germline V gene. Trimming cost V 2 bases and J 4 bases; bases outside gene matches: 4. There are 15 residues in the CDR3. The CDR3 loop reads CASSYIQGAGNTIYF. As DNA, the CDR3 is TGTGCCAGCAGTTACATCCAGGGGGCGGGAAACACCATATATTTT.

The chain recombines TRBV5-1 with TRBJ2-7, with D possibly matching TRBD1 (6 bases). Germline V gene sequence: CDR1 SGHRS, CDR2 YFSETQ. The CDR3 is made up of 14 amino acids. V dropped 4 bases and J dropped 1 base, with 12 bases sitting between them. CDR3: CASSTLQGSYEQYF. The DNA for the CDR3 is TGCGCCAGCAGCACCTTACAGGGATCCTACGAGCAGTACTTC.

The rearrangement joins TRBV7-2 to TRBJ2-1, with D tentatively TRBD2 (7 bases). The CDR3 is 16 amino acids. Germline CDR1 and CDR2: SGHTA and FQGNSA. Trimming removed 8 bases at V and 6 bases at J, with 23 bases between. The chain's CDR3 is CASLLTGGAKANEQFF. The CDR3 nucleotides read TGTGCCAGCCTCCTCACTGGGGGGGCAAAGGCCAATGAGCAGTTCTTC.

This chain joins TRBV7-2 and TRBJ2-5; TRBD1 is a possible D gene (5 bases). The J call may be wrong; the DNA end is better matched by TRBJ2-7. The CDR3 covers 15 residues. Germline CDR1 reads SGHTA; CDR2 reads FQGNSA. CDR3 in amino acids: CASSLGGRAFYEQYF. In DNA form, the CDR3 reads TGTGCCAGCAGCTTAGGAGGCAGGGCCTTCTACGAGCAGTACTTC.

The rearrangement joins TRBV2 to TRBJ1-5; 10 bases fit TRBD1. V gave up 10 bases and J gave up 7 bases; unmatched junction bases: 7. This CDR3 has 13 amino acids. CDR1 and CDR2 from the germline V gene are SNHLY and FYNNEI. The CDR3 nucleotides read TGTGCCACCAGACCGGGACAGGGGCAGCCCCAGCATTTT. This sequence encodes CATRPGQGQPQHF. The full variable domain, rest sourced from reference TRBV2 and TRBJ1-5, is EPEVTQTPSHQVTQMGQEVILRCVPISNHLYFYWYRQILGQKVEFLVSFYNNEISEKSEIFDDQFSVERPDGSNFTLKIRSTKLEDSAMYFCATRPGQGQPQHFGDGTRLSIL.

The chain joins TRBV19 to TRBJ2-7; 13 nucleotides match TRBD2. The CDR3 totals 14 residues. Germline V gene sequence: CDR1 LNHDA, CDR2 SQIVND (reference sequence). The ends lost 5 bases at V and 5 bases at J; junction bases unmatched: 3. The CDR3 DNA reads as TGTGCCAGTAGTCTTGGGACTAGCGGGAACGAGCAGTACTTC. The encoded protein is CASSLGTSGNEQYF. The whole variable domain, filled in from reference TRBV19 and TRBJ2-7, reads DGGITQSPKYLFRKEGQNVTLSCEQNLNHDAMYWYRQDPGQGLRLIYYSQIVNDFQKGDIAEGYSVSREKKESFPLTVTSAQKNPTAFYLCASSLGTSGNEQYFGPGTRLTVT.

The V gene is TRBV4-2, the J gene TRBJ2-2, with a possible D match to TRBD1 (5 bases). V lost 3 bases and J 2 bases, leaving 16 bases between the germline ends. The CDR3 length is 17 residues. From germline, CDR1 is LGHNA and CDR2 YNFKEQ. The chain's CDR3 is CASSHDRQSSNTGELFF. Here the CDR3 DNA reads TGTGCCAGCAGCCATGACCGACAGTCCTCAAACACCGGGGAGCTGTTTTTT.

This clone appeared once. The chain uses TRBV7-6 and TRBJ1-6; D may be TRBD1 (6 bases). Germline values: CDR1 SGHVS, CDR2 FNYEAQ. V lost 8 bases, J lost 7 bases, and 12 bases lay in between. The CDR3 is made up of 13 amino acids. This CDR3 reads CASSDRLNSPLHF. The CDR3 DNA is TGTGCCAGCTCGGACAGATTAAATTCACCCCTCCACTTT.

The V and J genes are TRBV4-2 and TRBJ2-1; 11 bases are shared with TRBD2. The length of the CDR3 is 16 residues. Germline V gives CDR1 LGHNA, CDR2 YNFKEQ. After removal of 0 bases from V and 8 bases from J, the junction contained 6 bases not matched to a gene. The CDR3 sequence is CASSQDQTSGSYEQFF. The DNA of the CDR3 is TGTGCCAGCAGCCAAGATCAAACTAGCGGGAGTTATGAGCAGTTCTTC.